The clone carrying this T cell receptor beta chain was found a few times. What it binds is unknown. The data originate from a study of T cells in Graves' hyperthyroidism and ophthalmopathy. Study-wide context: Peripheral blood samples were taken at initial diagnosis, prior to any treatment.

Ophthalmopathy in the patients scored at least 3 on Clinical Activity Score and at least 4 on NOSPECS grade, lasting under 3 months. Findings and limits, study-wide: Ophthalmopathy was separated from stable hyperthyroidism by a 13 V-J model.

V dropped 2 bases and J dropped 4 bases, with 8 bases sitting between them. Germline CDR1 is ENHRY and CDR2 is SYGVKD. CDR3 length: 13 residues. RNA transcripts served as the template for amplifying TCR beta CDR3 regions. Primed by the HTBI set, a first-round RT-PCR was run on the TCR CDR3. TCRdb processed the multiplex PCR reads anew with MiXCR; each CDR3 protein has one entry. The profile shows about 400,000 distinct CDR3 sequences, about 15% of them singletons. This rearrangement joins TRBV10-3 to TRBJ1-2; D perhaps matches TRBD1 (6 bases). What was sequenced was blood. The TCR comes from a man in his late teens or twenties with Graves' ophthalmopathy. CDR3 nucleotides: TGTGCCATCAGTGAGGGGGACACCTATGGCTACACCTTC. It translates to CAISEGDTYGYTF.